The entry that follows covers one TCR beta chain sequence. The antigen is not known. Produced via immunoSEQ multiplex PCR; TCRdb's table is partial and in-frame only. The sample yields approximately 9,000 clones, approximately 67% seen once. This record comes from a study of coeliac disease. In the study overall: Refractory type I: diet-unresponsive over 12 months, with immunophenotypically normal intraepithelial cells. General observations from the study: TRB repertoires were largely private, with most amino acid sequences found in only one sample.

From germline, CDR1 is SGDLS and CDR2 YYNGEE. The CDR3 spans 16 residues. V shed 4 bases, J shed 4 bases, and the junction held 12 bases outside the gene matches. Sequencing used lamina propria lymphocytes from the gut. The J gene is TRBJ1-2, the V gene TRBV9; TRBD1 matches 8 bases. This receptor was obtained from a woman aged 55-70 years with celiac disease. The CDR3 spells CASSLSPTGETYGYTF. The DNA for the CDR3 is TGTGCCAGCAGCCTGAGCCCGACAGGGGAGACCTATGGCTACACCTTC. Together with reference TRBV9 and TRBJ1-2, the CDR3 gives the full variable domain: DSGVTQTPKHLITATGQRVTLRCSPRSGDLSVYWYQQSLDQGLQFLIQYYNGEERAKGNILERFSAQQFPDLHSELNLSSLELGDSALYFCASSLSPTGETYGYTFGSGTRLTVV.